This TCR beta chain stems from a study of cytotoxic CD8 clonotypes in ibrutinib-treated CLL. The CDR3 spans 15 residues. CDR1 is MNHEY and CDR2 is SVGAGI in the germline V gene. Trimming removed 2 bases from V and 6 bases from J; junction bases left unmatched: 4. Depths of 1 in 200,000 to 1 in 1 million T cells were the sequencing target. Using immunoSEQ multiplex PCR, the repertoire was profiled, and TCRdb retains in-frame clones only, with some absent. The data hold some 43,000 clones, with roughly two thirds observed a single time. The chain couples TRBV6-5 to TRBJ1-2; 12 positions match TRBD1. This TCR came from a human donor with chronic lymphocytic leukemia. This specimen consisted of PBMCs, obtained after 12 months of ibrutinib treatment. The chain's CDR3 is CASSYGTGGADGYTF. As DNA, the CDR3 is TGTGCCAGCAGTTACGGGACAGGGGGCGCGGATGGCTACACCTTC.